This is a list of T cell receptor beta chains from one sample in a study of T cell repertoires in cytomegalovirus infection. TCRdb re-derived calls from the reads in MiXCR, one entry per CDR3 protein. The table shows just over 150,000 distinct CDR3 sequences, with about 20% occurring only once. The sequenced sample was PBMCs. The receptors were sampled from a human donor in good health (CMV status not recorded). Some clones in this sample may be carry-over from other donors' samples. CDR3s leave out the opening cysteine and the closing phenylalanine or tryptophan.

v_call,j_call,cdr3_aa
TRBV20-1,TRBJ2-7,SARDPGQGPWEQY
TRBV28,TRBJ1-2,ASSLIPGNGYT
TRBV2,TRBJ2-1,ASSEGTGLMYNEQF
TRBV20-1,TRBJ2-5,SAKRGQETQY
TRBV19,TRBJ2-7,ASSPQSTGVREQY
TRBV20-1,TRBJ2-7,SASEMQAGIYEQY
TRBV12-3/TRBV12-4,TRBJ2-3,ASSLGGTVTQY
TRBV24-1,TRBJ2-3,ATSRGGGSTDTQY
TRBV7-9,TRBJ2-6,ASSLLPPGANVLT
TRBV19,TRBJ2-1,ASSAASASLQQF
TRBV14,TRBJ2-2,ASSQDLYGELF
TRBV6-2/TRBV6-3,TRBJ1-1,ASSYSNRNTEAF
TRBV9,TRBJ1-1,ASSGAWNTEAF
TRBV9,TRBJ2-3,ASSVPLGLAETDTQY
TRBV6-6,TRBJ2-7,ASSPDRTPYEQY
TRBV18,TRBJ2-1,ASSPRLAGNEQF
TRBV6-1,TRBJ1-3,ASRQGQRVSGNTIY
TRBV28,TRBJ1-6,ASSEDRVSSPLH
TRBV5-6,TRBJ1-4,ASSLAGGSNEKLF
TRBV6-5,TRBJ1-2,ASSYLGTAANYGYT
TRBV6-8,TRBJ1-5,ASSYPDGDQPQH
TRBV7-3,TRBJ1-1,ASSLTGRGTTEAF
TRBV28,TRBJ2-7,ASSLYYTYEQY
TRBV12-5,TRBJ2-3,ASGAGFGFTDTQY
TRBV7-3,TRBJ2-1,ASSIEGVTYNEQF
TRBV4-3,TRBJ1-2,ASSTNKRVVGYT
TRBV29-1,TRBJ1-2,SVVGTVANYGYT
TRBV29-1,TRBJ2-3,SVAGTSPESTDTQY
TRBV11-2,TRBJ2-2,ASSLAATPGQGFGELF
TRBV7-2,TRBJ2-1,ASSLSGMNEQF
TRBV2,TRBJ2-5,ASSEGGTETQY
TRBV7-6,TRBJ1-1,ASSFRQTGNTEAF
TRBV12-3/TRBV12-4,TRBJ1-3,ASSLYGPRSGNTIY
TRBV12-3/TRBV12-4,TRBJ1-1,ASSSPGGADTEAF
TRBV7-3,TRBJ2-1,ASSSQHGLAGDEQF
TRBV7-9,TRBJ1-4,ASSFRTANEKLF
TRBV7-9,TRBJ2-7,ASSSIGAELYEQY
TRBV28,TRBJ2-1,ASSFGGGARSQF
TRBV28,TRBJ1-5,ASKLEFRGQPQH
TRBV15,TRBJ2-3,ATRGGVTDTQY
TRBV28,TRBJ2-3,ASSQPGLAGDTQY
TRBV7-2,TRBJ2-1,ASSLAGTSGVTEQF
TRBV19,TRBJ2-7,ASSSVGSYEQY
TRBV5-4,TRBJ2-1,ASTGDSTQNEQF
TRBV7-8,TRBJ1-5,ASSLAPGQGANQPQH
TRBV7-9,TRBJ2-1,ASSPTGTRNNEQF
TRBV7-9,TRBJ2-1,ASSSRGLLAGGAEQF
TRBV7-2,TRBJ2-5,ASSPPTGGAGETQY
TRBV29-1,TRBJ2-3,SALTSGSTDTQY
TRBV7-2,TRBJ1-5,ACSLVIRTGNQPQH
TRBV28,TRBJ2-4,ASSISIPRGQIAKNIQY
TRBV11-2,TRBJ2-3,ASSLIAGGGTDTQY
TRBV6-5,TRBJ2-2,ASSYSGLAGAFNTGELF
TRBV12-3/TRBV12-4,TRBJ2-7,ASSSRTGTNY
TRBV7-8,TRBJ2-1,ASSISGSWDEQF
TRBV15,TRBJ1-4,ATSRDATGDTNEKLF
TRBV7-8,TRBJ1-2,ASSLAVLGEGEHYGYT
TRBV11-2,TRBJ2-1,ASSSGTYNEQF
TRBV7-2,TRBJ2-3,ASSPSRDRGRDTQY